A single sample is the source of the 5 T cell receptor beta chains below, sequenced in a study of T-cell memory formation after mild COVID-19. TCRdb processed the 5' RACE reads anew with MiXCR; each CDR3 protein has one entry. The sample records around 440,000 distinct CDR3 sequences, approximately 18% being singletons. The specimen sequenced was PBMCs or a T cell subset sorted from them (not recorded which). Source of these receptors: an adult woman who had mild COVID-19 (a few samples of this study predate the infection). Cell type and time point are not known.

This clonotype was counted between two and nine times. This sequence joins TRBV7-8 and TRBJ2-6, with D perhaps matching TRBD1 (5 bases). Looked up from germline, CDR1 is SGHVS and CDR2 is FQNEAQ. The CDR3 has 19 amino acids. Trimming pared 1 base from V and 0 bases from J, leaving 16 bases between. CDR3 in amino acids: CASSLDSTDRFSGANVLTF. As DNA, the CDR3 is TGTGCCAGCAGCTTAGATTCGACAGATCGATTCTCTGGGGCCAACGTCCTGACTTTC.

V and J are TRBV12-3 or TRBV12-4 and TRBJ2-7; D is perhaps TRBD1 (6 bases). The CDR3 is made up of 14 amino acids. Trimming stripped 5 bases from V and 2 bases from J, with 13 bases between. DNA of the CDR3: TGTGCCAGCAGTGAAACAGGGAAAGCCTACGAGCAGTACTTC. Protein product: CASSETGKAYEQYF.

This clonotype appeared a few times. The J gene is TRBJ2-5, the V gene TRBV3-1, with TRBD2 matching 8 bases. The CDR3 is made up of 14 amino acids. The germline CDR1 and CDR2 sequences are LGHDT and YNNKEL (reference sequence). Unmatched junction bases numbered 2, after V lost 4 bases and J lost 1 base. CDR3 coding DNA: TGTGCCAGCAGCCCGGGACTAGTCCAAGAGACCCAGTACTTC. Its translation: CASSPGLVQETQYF.

V and J are TRBV2 and TRBJ2-1; 12 bases fit TRBD2. After removal of 6 bases from V and 4 bases from J, the junction contained 10 bases not matched to a gene. This CDR3 region has 17 residues. Germline V gives CDR1 SNHLY, CDR2 FYNNEI. This CDR3 reads CASRYSPSGGVYNEQFF. The CDR3 DNA sequence: TGTGCCAGCAGATACAGCCCTAGCGGGGGGGTGTACAATGAGCAGTTCTTC.

This clonotype was detected only a few times. The J gene is TRBJ1-6, the V gene TRBV12-3 or TRBV12-4; D possibly corresponds to TRBD1 (5 bases). The CDR3 contains 15 residues. The V gene lost 5 bases and the J gene lost 7 bases, with 15 bases spanning the gap. This chain's CDR3 is CASSPRGGINSPLHF. Here the CDR3 DNA reads TGTGCCAGCAGTCCTCGGGGCGGCATAAATTCACCCCTCCACTTT.